The 21 T cell receptor beta chains given below trace back to one sample, sequenced in a study of blood T cells in healthy people across ages. The use of a sample-barcoded 5' primer and a J-beta primer mix characterized a second PCR of roughly 6 to 12 cycles. Via MiXCR, TCRdb re-called the 5' RACE reads, giving one row per CDR3 protein. The sample lists 700,000 or so distinct CDR3 sequences, 40% to 45% occurring once. The specimen was blood. The receptors here all came from a man older than 75 in good health.

The rearrangement joins TRBV2 to TRBJ1-1; D is undetermined. CDR3 length: 12 amino acids. The germline V and J ends were trimmed by 4 bases and 3 bases, with 6 bases remaining between them. The V gene's germline CDR1 is SNHLY and CDR2 FYNNEI. CDR3 amino acids: CASSVLDTEAFF. CDR3 nucleotide sequence: TGTGCCAGCAGTGTGCTAGACACTGAAGCTTTCTTT.

This chain uses TRBV5-1 with TRBJ2-2; 7 nucleotides match TRBD1. This CDR3 has 16 residues. CDR1 and CDR2 from the germline V gene are SGHRS and YFSETQ. V dropped 4 bases and J dropped 0; count of bases not matched to a gene: 6. The CDR3 loop is CASSTSGTANTGELFF. Written as DNA, the CDR3 is TGCGCCAGCAGCACCTCCGGGACAGCGAACACCGGGGAGCTGTTTTTT.

A few counts support this clonotype. The gene calls are TRBV10-1 and TRBJ2-1; TRBD2 agrees at 13 bases. The V gene end was trimmed by 5 bases and the J gene end by 10 bases; junction bases not matched to a gene: 8. The CDR3 loop spans 15 amino acids. Germline V gene lookup returns CDR1 WNHNN and CDR2 SYGVQD (reference sequence). This CDR3 reads CASSKGTSGVPEQFF. The CDR3 nucleotides are TGCGCCAGCAGTAAAGGGACTAGCGGGGTCCCAGAGCAGTTCTTC.

A word on this clonotype: A single base separates this from a much larger clone, so it may be a read error. V gene TRBV6-5 combines with J gene TRBJ1-1, with D unresolved. Looked up from germline, CDR1 is MNHEY and CDR2 is SVGAGI. The CDR3 sequence is 15 residues long. Deletions cut 6 bases from V and 0 bases from J, with 14 bases between. The CDR3, as DNA: TGTGCCAGCAGGGAGGCTGACCACATGAACACTGAAGCTTTCTTT. Residues: CASREADHMNTEAFF.

This sequence joins TRBV5-1 and TRBJ1-2, with D uncertain. Per germline, CDR1 SGHRS and CDR2 YFSETQ. Trimming shortened V by 2 bases and J by 4 bases, and 15 bases separated the two germline ends. The CDR3 sequence is 15 residues long. CDR3 coding DNA: TGCGCCAGCAGCTTATCTGGGAATTTGGGCTATGGCTACACCTTC. Translating gives CASSLSGNLGYGYTF.

This clonotype was detected only a few times. The rearrangement uses TRBV7-9 and TRBJ2-3; perhaps TRBD2 as D (6 bases). The CDR3 length is 14 residues. The V and J ends lost 3 bases and 6 bases respectively, with 13 bases between them. Germline V gives CDR1 SEHNR, CDR2 FQNEAQ (reference sequence). DNA of the CDR3: TGTGCCAGCAGCTTTCGCTCGGGGAGGGATACGCAGTATTTT. Translating gives CASSFRSGRDTQYF.

The rearrangement joins TRBV27 to TRBJ2-7; D not certain. V was clipped by 3 bases and J by 2 bases, with 8 bases between them. CDR1 is MNHEY, CDR2 SMNVEV, per germline (reference sequence). This CDR3 region has 13 residues. The CDR3 spells CASSFAPPYEQYF. CDR3 sequence (DNA): TGTGCCAGCAGTTTTGCGCCACCCTACGAGCAGTACTTC.

The rearrangement links TRBV7-2 to TRBJ2-3, with 8 bases lining up with TRBD2. The CDR3 has 14 residues. Germline lookup yields CDR1 SGHTA and CDR2 FQGNSA. Trimming removed 3 bases from V and 4 bases from J; junction bases left unmatched: 3. The CDR3 is CASSFGRVPDTQYF. The CDR3 DNA follows: TGTGCCAGCAGCTTCGGGAGGGTCCCAGATACGCAGTATTTT. The complete variable domain, with remaining parts taken from reference TRBV7-2 and TRBJ2-3, reads GAGVSQSPSNKVTEKGKDVELRCDPISGHTALYWYRQSLGQGLEFLIYFQGNSAPDKSGLPSDRFSAERTGGSVSTLTIQRTQQEDSAVYLCASSFGRVPDTQYFGPGTRLTVL.

The rearrangement uses TRBV20-1 and TRBJ2-3, with TRBD1 as a possible D gene (5 bases). V lost 5 bases to trimming and J lost 4 bases, with 13 bases between them. The germline CDR1 and CDR2 sequences are DFQATT and SNEGSKA (reference sequence). The CDR3 is made up of 13 amino acids. The CDR3 spells CSAEQGDPDTQYF. The CDR3, as DNA: TGCAGTGCTGAGCAGGGCGACCCAGATACGCAGTATTTT.

This sequence joins TRBV20-1 and TRBJ1-1, with 7 bases aligning to TRBD1. Germline V gives CDR1 DFQATT, CDR2 SNEGSKA (reference sequence). This CDR3 has 13 amino acids. The junction had 11 bases not matched to a gene; V was cut back by 7 bases and J by 6 bases. CDR3 sequence (DNA): TGCAGTGTTAGGACAGGCCGGAGGCCTGAAGCTTTCTTT. As protein: CSVRTGRRPEAFF.

A few counts support this clonotype. The CDR3 nucleotides are TGTGCCAGCAGCGCGGAGGGGGGGGGCTACAATGAGCAGTTCTTC. It codes for CASSAEGGGYNEQFF. The chain combines TRBV9 with TRBJ2-1; maybe TRBD2 (7 bases). CDR3 length: 15 amino acids. The V gene's germline CDR1 is SGDLS and CDR2 YYNGEE. The V end was cut by 3 bases, the J end by 3 bases, with 13 bases between.

This clonotype was detected ten times or more. This chain joins TRBV28 and TRBJ2-1; 14 bases are shared with TRBD2. Germline V gene data show CDR1 as MDHEN and CDR2 as SYDVKM. With 4 bases clipped from V and 3 bases from J, the junction kept 2 bases outside the gene matches. CDR3 length: 16 residues. The DNA of the CDR3 is TGTGCCAGCAGTTCGACTAGCGGGAGGGGCTACAATGAGCAGTTCTTC. The encoded protein is CASSSTSGRGYNEQFF.

About this clonotype itself: Germline is not matched at one junction end, which may reflect a read error. The chain has TRBV7-2 and TRBJ2-5; the match to TRBD1 covers 9 bases. The CDR3 length is 14 residues. Germline CDR1 and CDR2: SGHTA and FQGNSA. CDR3 sequence: CASSVDRGQATQYF. The CDR3, as DNA: TGTGCCAGCAGCGTGGACAGGGGTCAAGCGACCCAGTACTTC.

The V and J genes are TRBV4-2 and TRBJ2-3; D remains unclear. Germline values: CDR1 LGHNA, CDR2 YNFKEQ. Trimming shortened V by 0 bases and J by 4 bases, and 8 bases separated the two germline ends. The CDR3 runs 14 residues. CDR3 protein: CASSQDFLADTQYF. CDR3 DNA sequence: TGTGCCAGCAGCCAAGATTTCCTGGCAGATACGCAGTATTTT.

The V gene is TRBV4-3, the J gene TRBJ1-3, with no clear D. In germline, CDR1 is LGHNA, CDR2 YSLEER. CDR3 size: 15 residues. V was pared by 1 base and J by 2 bases, with 9 bases between. CDR3 amino acids: CASSQGGNAGNTIYF. DNA for the CDR3: TGCGCCAGCAGCCAAGGGGGTAATGCTGGAAACACCATATATTTT.

V gene TRBV10-3 combines with J gene TRBJ2-1; tentative D call: TRBD2 (6 bases). Germline V gene sequence: CDR1 ENHRY, CDR2 SYGVKD. V lost 3 bases, J lost 6 bases, and 24 bases lay in between. This CDR3 comprises 18 residues. CDR3 nucleotides: TGTGCCATCAGTGATCTCGCGCGTCGGACGGGGGTCTCCAATGAGCAGTTCTTC. This sequence encodes CAISDLARRTGVSNEQFF.

This clonotype was recorded at least ten times. CDR3 DNA sequence: TGCAGCGTTGAAAGGGGGGGCACAGGAGAGACCCAGTACTTC. Translated: CSVERGGTGETQYF. This chain links TRBV29-1 with TRBJ2-5, with D possibly being TRBD2 (7 bases). V was clipped by 2 bases and J by 4 bases, with 14 bases between them. CDR1 and CDR2 from the germline V gene are SQVTM and ANQGSEA. The CDR3 has 14 amino acids. The variable domain in full, with the rest retrieved from reference TRBV29-1 and TRBJ2-5, is SAVISQKPSRDICQRGTSLTIQCQVDSQVTMMFWYRQQPGQSLTLIATANQGSEATYESGFVIDKFPISRPNLTFSTLTVSNMSPEDSSIYLCSVERGGTGETQYFGPGTRLLVL.

V gene TRBV28 combines with J gene TRBJ1-2; D is ambiguous. With 6 bases removed from V and 4 bases from J, the gap between germline ends came to 9 bases. This CDR3 is built from 12 residues. The V gene's germline CDR1 is MDHEN and CDR2 SYDVKM. CDR3 in DNA: TGTGCCAGCAGCCAGACTCTCTATGGCTACACCTTC. It encodes CASSQTLYGYTF.

The CDR3 reads CSARDPTGYSGNTIYF. Here the CDR3 DNA reads TGCAGTGCTAGAGATCCCACAGGGTACTCTGGAAACACCATATATTTT. The chain recombines TRBV20-1 with TRBJ1-3; TRBD1 might be the D (6 bases). CDR1 DFQATT and CDR2 SNEGSKA come from the germline V gene (reference sequence). The CDR3 extends over 16 amino acids. Trimming removed 0 bases from V and 0 bases from J, with 12 bases in between.

With regard to this clonotype: A much bigger clone sits one base away, suggesting this may be a read error. The chain couples TRBV29-1 to TRBJ2-7; the D gene is possibly TRBD1 (6 bases). V shed 4 bases and J shed 7 bases, with 14 bases lying between them. The CDR3 loop spans 12 amino acids. The germline gives CDR1 SQVTM, CDR2 ANQGSEA. Here the CDR3 reads CSVGLQGREQYF. The CDR3 nucleotides read TGCAGCGTTGGATTACAGGGTAGGGAGCAGTACTTC.

The gene calls are TRBV5-1 and TRBJ1-5; TRBD1 might be the D (6 bases). CDR1 is SGHRS and CDR2 is YFSETQ in the germline V gene. This CDR3 has 14 amino acids. Trimming shortened V by 3 bases and J by 2 bases, and 9 bases separated the two germline ends. Here the CDR3 DNA reads TGCGCCAGCAGCTCGGACAGTCGCAATCAGCCCCAGCATTTT. It codes for CASSSDSRNQPQHF.